These 4 T cell receptor beta chains were sequenced from one sample in a study of cytomegalovirus exposure and HLA in healthy donors. Primers included in the PCR were 60 Vbeta and 13 Jbeta primers. Assay: immunoSEQ multiplex PCR; the TCRdb copy retains only in-frame clones and omits some. The sample holds roughly 160,000 clones, just under 80% seen once. The material sequenced was PBMCs. These receptors were obtained from a woman aged 45-65 years in good health and CMV-seropositive.

The chain joins TRBV5-1 to TRBJ1-4; possibly TRBD1 for D (6 bases). Trimming removed 0 bases from V and 0 bases from J, with 6 bases in between. This CDR3 contains 15 residues. CDR1 and CDR2 (germline): SGHRS, YFSETQ. The CDR3 region is CASSLGTATNEKLFF. In DNA form, the CDR3 reads TGCGCCAGCAGCTTGGGGACAGCAACTAATGAAAAACTGTTTTTT.

This clone was seen just once. The chain carries TRBV7-2 and TRBJ1-2, with unresolved D. The ends were cut back, 3 bases at V and 4 bases at J, with 6 bases in the middle. The V gene's germline CDR1 is SGHTA and CDR2 FQGNSA. The CDR3 is 12 amino acids. CDR3 nucleotide sequence: TGTGCCAGCAGCTTCGAGGGCTATGGCTACACCTTC. This sequence encodes CASSFEGYGYTF.

The CDR3 nucleotides are TGTGCCAGCAGGCTAGGGGGGAACACTGAAGCTTTCTTT. Its protein is CASRLGGNTEAFF. The genes are TRBV7-9 and TRBJ1-1; a weak D match, TRBD1 (6 bases). This CDR3 comprises 13 residues. Germline loops: CDR1 SEHNR, CDR2 FQNEAQ (reference sequence). V was trimmed by 6 bases and J by 1 base, leaving 9 bases between them.

V is TRBV19 and J is TRBJ2-7; TRBD1 aligns across 9 bases. The germline V gene has CDR1 LNHDA and CDR2 SQIVND (reference sequence). With V trimmed by 3 bases and J by 0 bases, 3 bases remained unmatched. This CDR3 spans 15 amino acids. The CDR3: CASSMGTGSSYEQYF. The CDR3 DNA is TGTGCCAGTAGTATGGGGACAGGGAGCTCCTACGAGCAGTACTTC.